These T cell receptor beta chains were read from a single sample in a study of blood T cell repertoires in COVID-19. Clones were read by immunoSEQ multiplex PCR, and TCRdb kept only the in-frame ones, dropping some. The data contain approximately 280,000 clones, 75% to 85% of them singletons. Sequencing was carried out using peripheral blood. Receptors originate from a man between 45 and 60 years old with active or convalescent COVID-19. Each CDR3 is given with its conserved first and last residue. A D gene is named only where the DNA matches it firmly. A clone size is listed for some rows: how often the clone was seen (once, few, many), or a class if it is expanded.

16	TRBD2	-	TRBV4-1	TRBJ2-3	CASSQGLTSGTDTQYF	TGCGCCAGCAGCCAAGGATTGACTAGCGGAACAGATACGCAGTATTTT
15	-	-	TRBV12-5	TRBJ2-2	CASGLRDTNTGELFF	TGTGCTAGTGGTCTCCGGGACACCAACACCGGGGAGCTGTTTTTT
16	TRBD2	once	TRBV7-9	TRBJ2-7	CASSGQLAGTLYEQYF	TGTGCCAGCAGCGGGCAACTAGCGGGAACACTCTACGAGCAGTACTTC
12	-	-	TRBV7-8	TRBJ2-1	CASSPPGNEQFF	TGTGCCAGCAGCCCCCCGGGCAATGAGCAGTTCTTC
15	-	-	TRBV3-1/TRBV3-2	TRBJ2-7	CASSQDSQREDEQYF	TGTGCCAGCAGCCAAGATAGTCAGAGGGAAGACGAGCAGTACTTC
17	-	-	TRBV25-1	TRBJ2-3	CASSDALGGPSTDTQYF	TGTGCCAGCAGTGACGCCCTAGGAGGGCCTAGCACAGATACGCAGTATTTT
14	-	once	TRBV5-4	TRBJ1-3	CASRQDLSGNTIYF	TGTGCCAGCAGACAAGACTTGTCTGGAAACACCATATATTTT
17	TRBD1	-	TRBV5-5	TRBJ2-7	CARATGLSNGSSYEQYF	TGTGCCAGAGCGACAGGGCTATCCAATGGAAGCTCCTACGAGCAGTACTTC
15	TRBD1	-	TRBV19	TRBJ1-3	CASRLGQGKANTIYF	TGTGCCAGTCGATTGGGACAGGGAAAGGCAAACACCATATATTTT
17	-	-	TRBV2	TRBJ2-3	CASSRSTTAPNADTQYF	TGTGCCAGCAGCAGATCGACGACAGCACCGAACGCAGATACGCAGTATTTT